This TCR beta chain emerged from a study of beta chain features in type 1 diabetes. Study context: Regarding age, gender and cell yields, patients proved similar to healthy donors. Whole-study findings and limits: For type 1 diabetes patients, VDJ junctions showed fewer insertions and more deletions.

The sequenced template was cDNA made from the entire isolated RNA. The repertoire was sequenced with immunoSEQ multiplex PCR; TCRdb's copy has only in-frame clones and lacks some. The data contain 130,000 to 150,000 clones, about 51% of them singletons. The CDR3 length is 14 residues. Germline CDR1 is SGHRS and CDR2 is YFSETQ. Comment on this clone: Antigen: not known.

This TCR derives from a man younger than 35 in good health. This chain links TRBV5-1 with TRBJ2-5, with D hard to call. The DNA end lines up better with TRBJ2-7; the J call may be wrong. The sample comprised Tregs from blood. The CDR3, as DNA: TGCGCCAGCAGCTTGTGGCTAGAAAACTACGAGCAGTACTTC. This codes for CASSLWLENYEQYF.